The sequence of this T cell receptor beta chain was determined in a study of T cell responses to AZD1222 COVID-19 vaccine. General study points: White British ancestry dominated among donors, who included more females, and clonal diversity was possibly underestimated. Epitopes outside B.1.351 and B.1.1.7 mutated regions reportedly drew nearly half of spike TCRs.

A remark on this clone: The antigen remains undetermined.

Pooling covered second doses at about 4 or about 12 weeks. Clones were sequenced by immunoSEQ multiplex PCR, and TCRdb holds only the in-frame ones, with some missing. Of around 78,000 clones in the sample, 85% to 90% were seen once. Specimen: peripheral blood, collected 28 days after the second AZD1222 dose. The sequence derives from an adult who received the AZD1222 COVID-19 vaccine.

The CDR3 region is CASSRRDQPQHF. DNA for the CDR3: TGTGCCAGCAGCCGGAGAGATCAGCCCCAGCATTTT. The V and J genes are TRBV7-9 and TRBJ1-5; no reliable D call. The V gene lost 5 bases and the J gene lost 5 bases, with 7 bases spanning the gap. This CDR3 spans 12 amino acids. Germline values: CDR1 SEHNR, CDR2 FQNEAQ (reference sequence). Variable domain in full (rest from reference TRBV7-9 and TRBJ1-5): DTGVSQNPRHKITKRGQNVTFRCDPISEHNRLYWYRQTLGQGPEFLTYFQNEAQLEKSRLLSDRFSAERPKGSFSTLEIQRTEQGDSAMYLCASSRRDQPQHFGDGTRLSIL.